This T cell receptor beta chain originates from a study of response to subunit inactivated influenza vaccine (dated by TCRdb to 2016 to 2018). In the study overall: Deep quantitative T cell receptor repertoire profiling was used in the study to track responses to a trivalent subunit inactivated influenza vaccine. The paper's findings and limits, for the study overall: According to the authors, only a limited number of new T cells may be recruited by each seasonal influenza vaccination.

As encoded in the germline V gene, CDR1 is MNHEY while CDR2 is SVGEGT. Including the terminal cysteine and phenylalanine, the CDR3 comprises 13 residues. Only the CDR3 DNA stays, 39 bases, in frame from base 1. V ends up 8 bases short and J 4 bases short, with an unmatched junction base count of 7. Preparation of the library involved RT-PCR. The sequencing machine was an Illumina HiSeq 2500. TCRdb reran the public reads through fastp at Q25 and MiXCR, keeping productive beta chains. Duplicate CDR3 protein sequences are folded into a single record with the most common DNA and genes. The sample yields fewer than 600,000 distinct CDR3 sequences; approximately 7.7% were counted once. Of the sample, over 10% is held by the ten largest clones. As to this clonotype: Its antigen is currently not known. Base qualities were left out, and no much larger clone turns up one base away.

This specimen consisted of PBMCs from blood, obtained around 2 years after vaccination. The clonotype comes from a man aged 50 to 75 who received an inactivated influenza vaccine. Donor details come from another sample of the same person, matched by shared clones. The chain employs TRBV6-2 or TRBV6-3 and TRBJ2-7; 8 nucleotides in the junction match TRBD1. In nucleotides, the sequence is TGTGCCAGCCTGGACAGGGACGGATACGAGCAGTACTTC. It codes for CASLDRDGYEQYF.